A single sample is the source of the 29 T cell receptor beta chains below, sequenced in a study of chemoradiotherapy in HPV16-positive cancers. Sequencing was performed with immunoSEQ multiplex PCR; in TCRdb, only in-frame clones are kept and a portion is missing. There are about 12,000 clones in the sample; about 65% occur only once, and 16% lies in the top ten. The specimen was taken from a patient who underwent chemoradiotherapy. The source is a human donor with HPV-associated anogenital cancer.

J is TRBJ2-5 and V is TRBV5-1; D gene uncertain. V lost 0 bases, J lost 1 base, and 10 bases lay in between. Germline V gene sequence: CDR1 SGHRS, CDR2 YFSETQ. The CDR3 has 15 residues. CDR3 loop: CASSLGPAAQETQYF. In DNA, the CDR3 is TGCGCCAGCAGCTTGGGACCGGCAGCCCAAGAGACCCAGTACTTC.

The chain couples TRBV7-2 to TRBJ2-1, with 7 positions matching TRBD2. This CDR3 has 16 residues. Unmatched junction bases numbered 9, after V lost 1 base and J lost 6 bases. Germline values: CDR1 SGHTA, CDR2 FQGNSA. Written as DNA, the CDR3 is TGTGCCAGCAGCTTAGGGGTCGGGAGGCTCCCCAATGAGCAGTTCTTC. It codes for CASSLGVGRLPNEQFF. Full variable domain (missing parts from reference TRBV7-2 and TRBJ2-1): GAGVSQSPSNKVTEKGKDVELRCDPISGHTALYWYRQSLGQGLEFLIYFQGNSAPDKSGLPSDRFSAERTGGSVSTLTIQRTQQEDSAVYLCASSLGVGRLPNEQFFGPGTRLTVL.

The chain combines TRBV11-3 with TRBJ2-1; D possibly uses TRBD1 or TRBD2 (5 bases each). The CDR3 runs to 15 residues. The ends were cut back, 4 bases at V and 5 bases at J, with 15 bases in the middle. From germline, CDR1 is SGHNT and CDR2 YENEEA. CDR3 sequence (DNA): TGTGCCAGCAGCTCCGGGATTAGGGGAGACAATGAGCAGTTCTTC. The encoded protein is CASSSGIRGDNEQFF.

The rearrangement links TRBV29-1 to TRBJ2-1; D is unresolved. The CDR3 is made up of 13 amino acids. The germline V gene encodes CDR1 SQVTM and CDR2 ANQGSEA. V dropped 3 bases and J dropped 7 bases, with 13 bases sitting between them. CDR3 in amino acids: CSVDQTPSNEQFF. CDR3 bases: TGCAGCGTTGACCAAACACCTTCTAATGAGCAGTTCTTC.

The rearrangement joins TRBV10-3 to TRBJ2-2, with a tentative D call TRBD1 (5 bases). This CDR3 has 17 amino acids. The ends were cut back, 6 bases at V and 1 base at J, with 18 bases in the middle. Germline-derived CDR1 and CDR2 are ENHRY and SYGVKD. CDR3 in DNA: TGTGCCATCAGGATGGGGCCTCCCTCCGGGAACACCGGGGAGCTGTTTTTT. Protein sequence: CAIRMGPPSGNTGELFF.

This clone was observed a few times. The gene calls are TRBV19 and TRBJ2-1; maybe TRBD1 (6 bases). This CDR3 has 14 amino acids. Germline V gives CDR1 LNHDA, CDR2 SQIVND (reference sequence). V lost 5 bases and J 6 bases, leaving 14 bases between the germline ends. CDR3 sequence: CASSLITTGNEQFF. CDR3 bases: TGTGCCAGTAGTCTTATTACGACAGGCAATGAGCAGTTCTTC. Full variable domain (outside the CDR3, taken from reference TRBV19 and TRBJ2-1): DGGITQSPKYLFRKEGQNVTLSCEQNLNHDAMYWYRQDPGQGLRLIYYSQIVNDFQKGDIAEGYSVSREKKESFPLTVTSAQKNPTAFYLCASSLITTGNEQFFGPGTRLTVL.

J is TRBJ2-2 and V is TRBV27; D may match TRBD1 or TRBD2 (5 bases each). Germline V CDR1 and CDR2: MNHEY, SMNVEV (reference sequence). The CDR3 contains 13 residues. V lost 3 bases and J lost 3, with 5 bases in between. CDR3 sequence: CASSLGDTGELFF. Here the CDR3 DNA reads TGTGCCAGCAGTTTGGGGGACACCGGGGAGCTGTTTTTT.

This chain uses TRBV28 with TRBJ1-2; a weak D match, TRBD1 (6 bases). The germline V and J ends were trimmed by 3 bases and 4 bases, with 9 bases remaining between them. CDR1 and CDR2 from the germline V gene are MDHEN and SYDVKM. This CDR3 has 13 residues. CDR3 DNA sequence: TGTGCCAGCAGTTTGAGGGGGGGCTATGGCTACACCTTC. Its translation is CASSLRGGYGYTF.

The J gene is TRBJ2-7, the V gene TRBV5-4; weak D call: TRBD1 (6 bases). The CDR3 loop spans 14 amino acids. Trimming removed 4 bases at V and 3 bases at J, with 14 bases between. Looked up from germline, CDR1 is SGHNT and CDR2 is YYREEE (reference sequence). CDR3 DNA sequence: TGTGCCAGCAGCCTGTCGGGACACAGCTACGAGCAGTACTTC. Its translation: CASSLSGHSYEQYF.

Written as DNA, the CDR3 is TGTGCCATCAGTGAGCCTACTAGCGGGGCGGACCAAGAGACCCAGTACTTC. Its translation is CAISEPTSGADQETQYF. The chain links TRBV10-3 to TRBJ2-5; TRBD2 matches at 10 bases. Germline V gene data show CDR1 as ENHRY and CDR2 as SYGVKD. Trimming removed 2 bases from V and 0 bases from J; junction bases left unmatched: 6. The CDR3 length is 17 residues.

V usage is TRBV21-1 and J usage is TRBJ2-6; whether TRBD1, the table's D call, matches the DNA was not checked. TRBV21-1 is tagged as a pseudogene. The CDR3 spans 21 residues. CDR3 in amino acids: CASSKEGKGGRRESGANVLTF. CDR3 bases: TGTGCCAGCAGCAAAGAGGGAAAAGGGGGACGGAGAGAGTCTGGGGCCAACGTCCTGACTTTC.

The rearrangement joins TRBV9 to TRBJ2-2; 9 bases fit TRBD2. Trimming took 0 bases from V and 4 from J; bases not matched to a gene: 4. CDR3 length: 16 residues. CDR1 and CDR2 from the germline V gene are SGDLS and YYNGEE. Written as DNA, the CDR3 is TGTGCCAGCAGCGTAGGAAGCGGGAGGACCACCGGGGAGCTGTTTTTT. Protein product: CASSVGSGRTTGELFF.

This clone was seen a few times. The chain has TRBV6-4 and TRBJ1-6; 8 nucleotides align to TRBD1. The CDR3 sequence is 14 residues long. After removal of 2 bases from V and 9 bases from J, the junction contained 3 bases not matched to a gene. The germline V gene has CDR1 MRHNA and CDR2 SNTAGT. The CDR3 nucleotides are TGTGCCAGCAGTGACACAGGGGGAAGTTCACCCCTCCACTTT. It encodes CASSDTGGSSPLHF.

This clone was picked up a small number of times. The V and J genes are TRBV2 and TRBJ1-5; a possible D gene is TRBD1 (5 bases). The CDR3 contains 14 residues. Germline assignment: CDR1 SNHLY and CDR2 FYNNEI. In DNA form, the CDR3 reads TGTGCTTCGAGGGGCCAACTTAGCAATCAGCCCCAGCATTTT. It translates to CASRGQLSNQPQHF.

This chain uses TRBV27 with TRBJ1-5, with TRBD1 matching over 7 bases. There are 13 residues in the CDR3. Germline V gene lookup returns CDR1 MNHEY and CDR2 SMNVEV (reference sequence). J was trimmed by 9 bases and V by 1 base; bases with no gene match: 3. The CDR3 spells CASSLLGQTPQHF. The CDR3 DNA reads as TGTGCCAGCAGTTTATTGGGACAGACGCCCCAGCATTTT.

The chain uses TRBV28 and TRBJ2-1, with D perhaps matching TRBD2 (7 bases). This CDR3 is built from 17 residues. CDR1 and CDR2 (germline): MDHEN, SYDVKM. Trimming shortened V by 8 bases and J by 8 bases, and 28 bases separated the two germline ends. The CDR3 sequence: CASETPEGGGPRHEQFF. DNA for the CDR3: TGTGCCAGCGAAACCCCCGAAGGGGGAGGGCCTCGCCATGAGCAGTTCTTC.

The rearrangement joins TRBV30 to TRBJ2-7; D unresolved. The CDR3 contains 13 residues. Germline V gives CDR1 GTSNPN, CDR2 SVGIG (reference sequence). V lost 1 base to trimming and J lost 2 bases, with 9 bases between them. The CDR3 coding sequence is TGTGCCTGGAGTGGCAAGACGGCCTACGAGCAGTACTTC. Translated: CAWSGKTAYEQYF.

This clone was seen only a few times. The V gene is TRBV7-2, the J gene TRBJ2-3; TRBD2 matches at 15 bases. Germline CDR1 reads SGHTA; CDR2 reads FQGNSA. Trimming took 5 bases from V and 5 from J; bases not matched to a gene: 2. This CDR3 spans 15 amino acids. CDR3 in amino acids: CASSGGLAGGDTQYF. CDR3 nucleotide sequence: TGTGCCAGCAGCGGGGGACTAGCGGGAGGAGATACGCAGTATTTT.

This chain's CDR3 is CASFPGTAPYEQYF. The CDR3 nucleotides read TGTGCCAGTTTCCCAGGGACAGCACCCTACGAGCAGTACTTC. V and J are TRBV28 and TRBJ2-7; TRBD1 agrees at 7 bases. The V and J ends lost 9 bases and 2 bases, in that order; junction bases with no gene match: 10. This CDR3 spans 14 amino acids. Germline CDR1 and CDR2: MDHEN and SYDVKM.

The rearrangement uses TRBV6-4 and TRBJ2-3, with 10 bases lining up with TRBD1. Germline V gene lookup returns CDR1 MRHNA and CDR2 SNTAGT. The CDR3 has 15 amino acids. With 5 bases clipped from V and 3 bases from J, the junction kept 5 bases outside the gene matches. CDR3: CASSSGTGETDTQYF. As DNA, the CDR3 is TGTGCCAGCAGTTCCGGGACAGGGGAAACAGATACGCAGTATTTT.

In its sample, this clone was seen a few times. The genes are TRBV6-1 and TRBJ1-2, with no clear D. Per germline, CDR1 MNHNS and CDR2 SASEGT. Trimming stripped 11 bases from V and 5 bases from J, with 9 bases between. This CDR3 has 10 residues. Here the CDR3 reads CASRDYGYTF. Written as DNA, the CDR3 is TGTGCCTCACGGGATTATGGCTACACCTTC.

The rearrangement links TRBV5-6 to TRBJ2-7; perhaps TRBD1 as D (5 bases). The CDR3 loop spans 14 amino acids. Germline V CDR1 and CDR2: SGHDT, YYEEEE. The ends were cut back, 4 bases at V and 0 bases at J, with 11 bases in the middle. The CDR3 region has the DNA TGTGCCAGCAGCCGGACAAAGAGCTCCTACGAGCAGTACTTC. Residues: CASSRTKSSYEQYF.

This clone has only a few counts. The chain is built from TRBV21-1 and TRBJ2-2. TRBV21-1 is labeled a pseudogene. The CDR3 sequence is 14 residues long. Written as DNA, the CDR3 is TGTGCCAGCAGCAAGGGAATATGTCCCGGGGAGCTGTTTTTT. Residues: CASSKGICPGELFF.

The V and J genes are TRBV5-6 and TRBJ2-7; no definite D call. The CDR3 length is 17 residues. Trimming removed 4 bases at V and 0 bases at J, with 20 bases between. The germline V gene encodes CDR1 SGHDT and CDR2 YYEEEE. The CDR3 DNA reads TGTGCCAGCAGCCTTAGGTCGGGTCAGCTTTACTCCTACGAGCAGTACTTC. It specifies CASSLRSGQLYSYEQYF.

This chain links TRBV5-1 with TRBJ1-1, with 8 bases aligning to TRBD1. V trimming: 0 bases; J trimming: 1 base; junction bases outside the gene matches: 8. Germline V CDR1 and CDR2: SGHRS, YFSETQ. The CDR3 length is 17 residues. The CDR3 reads CASSLAYRGRTNTEAFF. For the CDR3, the DNA is TGCGCCAGCAGCTTGGCTTACAGGGGGAGGACGAACACTGAAGCTTTCTTT.

The J gene is TRBJ1-2, the V gene TRBV11-3; D gene uncertain. The CDR3 contains 15 residues. Trimming left V 0 bases short and J 3 bases short, with 11 bases between. CDR1 is SGHNT, CDR2 YENEEA, per germline. The CDR3 spells CASSLDGVSDYGYTF. CDR3 DNA sequence: TGTGCCAGCAGCTTAGATGGCGTGTCTGACTATGGCTACACCTTC.

This chain links TRBV28 with TRBJ1-4; tentatively, D is TRBD1 (5 bases). The CDR3 covers 12 residues. V was shortened by 4 bases and J by 8 bases, with 8 bases between the two germline ends. Germline CDR1 reads MDHEN; CDR2 reads SYDVKM. CDR3 in DNA: TGTGCCAGCAGTTCACAGGTCGAAAAACTGTTTTTT. Its protein is CASSSQVEKLFF.

J is TRBJ1-1 and V is TRBV20-1; the D is unclear. The CDR3 extends over 11 amino acids. CDR1 is DFQATT and CDR2 is SNEGSKA in the germline V gene (reference sequence). With 4 bases removed from V and 10 bases from J, the gap between germline ends came to 13 bases. The CDR3 loop reads CSATKVEGAFF. In nucleotides, the CDR3 is TGCAGTGCTACCAAGGTGGAGGGAGCTTTCTTT.

The chain links TRBV6-5 to TRBJ2-2; no firm D call. CDR3 length: 12 amino acids. V was pared by 10 bases and J by 1 base, with 7 bases between. CDR1 and CDR2 from the germline V gene are MNHEY and SVGAGI. The CDR3 sequence is CAIRKNTGELFF. The CDR3 DNA is TGTGCCATACGTAAGAACACCGGGGAGCTGTTTTTT.